Below are 19 T cell receptor beta chains sequenced from a single sample in a study of beta chain features in type 1 diabetes. The study, taken as a whole, reports: All four CD4+ subsets of Type 1 diabetes patients contained TCRB CDR3s that were moderately but significantly shorter.

Isolated RNA was reverse transcribed in full, so expressed TCRB transcripts were sequenced. Profiling relied on immunoSEQ multiplex PCR, and the TCRdb table lists in-frame clones only, not all of them. The sample holds around 40,000 clones, approximately 68% seen once. These receptors are not linked to any known antigen. The specimen sequenced was Tregs from blood. These receptors all stem from a woman under 30 with type 1 diabetes.

The chain couples TRBV5-1 to TRBJ2-3, with TRBD2 identical over 8 bases. The CDR3 covers 16 residues. The V and J ends lost 1 base and 1 base, in that order; junction bases with no gene match: 5. Per germline, CDR1 SGHRS and CDR2 YFSETQ. The CDR3 loop is CASSLSRGVRTDTQYF. DNA of the CDR3: TGCGCCAGCAGCTTGTCGCGGGGGGTGCGCACAGATACGCAGTATTTT.

The V and J genes are TRBV30 and TRBJ1-2, with D unresolved. V was trimmed by 1 base and J by 4 bases, leaving 4 bases between them. Germline loops: CDR1 GTSNPN, CDR2 SVGIG (reference sequence). CDR3 length equals 11 residues. Written as DNA, the CDR3 is TGTGCCTGGAGTGGAGGCTATGGCTACACCTTC. It encodes CAWSGGYGYTF. Variable domain in full (rest from reference TRBV30 and TRBJ1-2): SQTIHQWPATLVQPVGSPLSLECTVEGTSNPNLYWYRQAAGRGLQLLFYSVGIGQISSEVPQNLSASRPQDRQFILSSKKLLLSDSGFYLCAWSGGYGYTFGSGTRLTVV.

V gene TRBV2 combines with J gene TRBJ1-2, with TRBD1 identical over 7 bases. The V gene's germline CDR1 is SNHLY and CDR2 FYNNEI. The CDR3 is 13 amino acids. The ends lost 9 bases at V and 0 bases at J; junction bases unmatched: 4. CDR3 amino acids: CARTGAANYGYTF. For the CDR3, the DNA is TGTGCCAGAACAGGGGCCGCTAACTATGGCTACACCTTC.

CDR3 in amino acids: CASSFKGWGEKLFF. As DNA, the CDR3 is TGTGCCAGCAGTTTCAAGGGGTGGGGTGAAAAACTGTTTTTT. J is TRBJ1-4 and V is TRBV27, with D possibly TRBD1 on 5 matching bases. Germline values: CDR1 MNHEY, CDR2 SMNVEV (reference sequence). The CDR3 covers 14 residues. Trimming removed 3 bases from V and 7 bases from J, with 12 bases in between.

The chain has TRBV6-5 and TRBJ1-1; 8 nucleotides match TRBD1. The CDR3 is 16 amino acids. With 4 bases clipped from V and 6 bases from J, the junction kept 13 bases outside the gene matches. CDR1 is MNHEY and CDR2 is SVGAGI in the germline V gene. CDR3 protein: CASSWTLTGAGSEAFF. In nucleotides, the CDR3 is TGTGCCAGCAGTTGGACCTTGACAGGGGCGGGTTCTGAAGCTTTCTTT.

This clone was observed a handful of times. The rearrangement joins TRBV29-1 to TRBJ2-1; 11 bases are shared with TRBD1. Germline V gene sequence: CDR1 SQVTM, CDR2 ANQGSEA. V shed 4 bases and J 5 bases; nucleotides not matched to a gene: 10. The CDR3 runs to 16 residues. DNA for the CDR3: TGCAGCGTTGGGAGACTTCCGGGACAGGGGGACAATGAGCAGTTCTTC. This codes for CSVGRLPGQGDNEQFF.

The chain recombines TRBV27 with TRBJ2-7, with 10 bases that match TRBD2. Germline V gene sequence: CDR1 MNHEY, CDR2 SMNVEV (reference sequence). The CDR3 consists of 14 residues. The V gene end was trimmed by 5 bases and the J gene end by 4 bases; junction bases not matched to a gene: 5. This CDR3 is CASSKREGLYEQYF. In nucleotides, the CDR3 is TGTGCCAGCAGTAAGCGGGAGGGCCTGTACGAGCAGTACTTC.

This sequence joins TRBV10-1 and TRBJ2-5; a possible D gene is TRBD2 (6 bases). Trimming pared 0 bases from V and 4 bases from J, leaving 18 bases between. Germline CDR1 and CDR2: WNHNN and SYGVQD (reference sequence). The length of the CDR3 is 17 residues. DNA of the CDR3: TGCGCCAGCAGTGAGTCCGTGGGGGGAAGGCAGGGAGAGACCCAGTACTTC. This codes for CASSESVGGRQGETQYF.

This chain connects TRBV19 to TRBJ2-1, with D possibly matching TRBD2 (6 bases). V was clipped by 5 bases and J by 9 bases, with 20 bases between them. The CDR3 is 15 amino acids. Germline V gene lookup returns CDR1 LNHDA and CDR2 SQIVND (reference sequence). CDR3 amino acids: CASSGSGSNSIEQFF. The CDR3, as DNA: TGTGCCAGTAGTGGGAGCGGGTCGAACTCAATTGAGCAGTTCTTC.

The J gene is TRBJ1-5, the V gene TRBV7-8; D remains unclear. V lost 2 bases and J 5 bases, leaving 7 bases between the germline ends. This CDR3 region has 13 residues. CDR1 and CDR2 from the germline V gene are SGHVS and FQNEAQ. CDR3 sequence (DNA): TGTGCCAGCAGCTTAACTGTGGATCAGCCCCAGCATTTT. It specifies CASSLTVDQPQHF.

The chain carries TRBV6-6 and TRBJ1-5; tentatively, D is TRBD1 (6 bases). From germline, CDR1 is MNHNY and CDR2 SVGAGI (reference sequence). V lost 7 bases and J 6 bases, leaving 16 bases between the germline ends. The CDR3 has 14 amino acids. CDR3 region: CASKGRTEVQPQHF. DNA for the CDR3: TGTGCCAGCAAGGGACGGACAGAGGTTCAGCCCCAGCATTTT.

The chain is built from TRBV29-1 and TRBJ2-7; D possibly corresponds to TRBD2 (7 bases). The CDR3 is 11 amino acids. Looked up from germline, CDR1 is SQVTM and CDR2 is ANQGSEA. Between the trimmed V and J ends, which lost 5 bases and 5 bases, there was a span of 10 bases. CDR3 loop: CSVRGADEQYF. In nucleotides, the CDR3 is TGCAGCGTTCGGGGGGCCGACGAGCAGTACTTC.

The J gene is TRBJ2-7, the V gene TRBV14; 9 nucleotides align to TRBD1. With 4 bases clipped from V and 2 bases from J, the junction kept 6 bases outside the gene matches. Germline V lookup: CDR1 SGHDN, CDR2 FVKESK. The CDR3 runs to 15 residues. The CDR3 loop is CASSRTGGIAYEQYF. As DNA, the CDR3 is TGTGCCAGCAGCCGAACAGGGGGCATCGCCTACGAGCAGTACTTC. Variable domain in full (rest from reference TRBV14 and TRBJ2-7): EAGVTQFPSHSVIEKGQTVTLRCDPISGHDNLYWYRRVMGKEIKFLLHFVKESKQDESGMPNNRFLAERTGGTYSTLKVQPAELEDSGVYFCASSRTGGIAYEQYFGPGTRLTVT.

The table lists this clone with a few counts. The chain joins TRBV7-2 to TRBJ2-6; maybe TRBD1 (5 bases). Germline V gene lookup returns CDR1 SGHTA and CDR2 FQGNSA. The V gene lost 5 bases and the J gene lost 3 bases, with 11 bases spanning the gap. This CDR3 contains 15 residues. The CDR3 DNA sequence: TGTGCCAGCAGCCCGCAGGGTTATGGGGCCAACGTCCTGACTTTC. Translated, it gives CASSPQGYGANVLTF.

The rearrangement joins TRBV18 to TRBJ2-3, with D possibly being TRBD2 (6 bases). Germline V gene data show CDR1 as KGHSH and CDR2 as LQKENI. V was pared by 1 base and J by 4 bases, with 6 bases between. The CDR3 loop spans 13 amino acids. The CDR3 sequence is CASSPRGADTQYF. Here the CDR3 DNA reads TGTGCCAGCTCACCACGGGGGGCAGATACGCAGTATTTT.

The chain joins TRBV7-2 to TRBJ1-2, with D perhaps matching TRBD1 (5 bases). The CDR3 has 16 amino acids. V lost 2 bases and J lost 4, with 17 bases in between. Germline V gene lookup returns CDR1 SGHTA and CDR2 FQGNSA. CDR3 sequence reads: CASSLRGLSIAYGYTF. The DNA of the CDR3 is TGTGCCAGCAGCTTAAGGGGACTTTCAATAGCCTATGGCTACACCTTC.

Here the CDR3 reads CASSPFGQGATDTQYF. In nucleotides, the CDR3 is TGTGCCAGCAGCCCATTTGGACAGGGGGCTACAGATACGCAGTATTTT. The chain is built from TRBV7-2 and TRBJ2-3, with 11 bases lining up with TRBD1. The J segment lost 3 bases and the V segment lost 5 bases, leaving 7 bases of the junction unmatched. The length of the CDR3 is 16 residues. Looked up from germline, CDR1 is SGHTA and CDR2 is FQGNSA.

CDR3 sequence: CAWNGAGVTDTQYF. As DNA, the CDR3 is TGTGCCTGGAACGGTGCGGGAGTAACAGATACGCAGTATTTT. V usage is TRBV30 and J usage is TRBJ2-3; 7 nucleotides agree with TRBD2. Trimming at V came to 4 bases and at J to 3 bases, leaving 7 bases not matched to a gene. This CDR3 comprises 14 residues. Germline loops: CDR1 GTSNPN, CDR2 SVGIG (reference sequence).

The chain couples TRBV6-6 to TRBJ2-2, with unresolved D. Per germline, CDR1 MNHNY and CDR2 SVGAGI (reference sequence). Trimming removed 6 bases from V and 8 bases from J, with 7 bases in between. The CDR3 consists of 11 residues. CDR3 DNA sequence: TGTGCCAGCAGGGGCGTGGGGGAGCTGTTTTTT. The encoded protein is CASRGVGELFF.